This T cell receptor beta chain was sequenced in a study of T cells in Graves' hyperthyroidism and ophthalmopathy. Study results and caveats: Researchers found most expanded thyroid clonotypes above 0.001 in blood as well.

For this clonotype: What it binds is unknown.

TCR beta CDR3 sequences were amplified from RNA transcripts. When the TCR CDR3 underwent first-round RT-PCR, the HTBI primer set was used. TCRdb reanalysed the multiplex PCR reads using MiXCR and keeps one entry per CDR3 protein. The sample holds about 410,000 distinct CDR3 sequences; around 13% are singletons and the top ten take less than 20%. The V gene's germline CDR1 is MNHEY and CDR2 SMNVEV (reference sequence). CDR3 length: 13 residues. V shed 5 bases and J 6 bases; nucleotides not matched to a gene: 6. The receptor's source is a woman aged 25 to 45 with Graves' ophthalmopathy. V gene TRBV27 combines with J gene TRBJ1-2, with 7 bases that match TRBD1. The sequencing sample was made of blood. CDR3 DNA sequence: TGTGCCAGCAGTATAACAGGGGTGGATGGCTACACCTTC. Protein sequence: CASSITGVDGYTF.